Listed here are 29 T cell receptor beta chains from one sample, sequenced in a study of T-cell memory formation after mild COVID-19. One entry per CDR3 protein results from TCRdb running MiXCR on the 5' RACE reads. Altogether 90,000 to 120,000 distinct CDR3 sequences are present, around an eighth being singletons, with the ten largest covering less than 40%. Sequences were obtained from PBMCs or a T cell subset sorted from them (not recorded which). These receptors came from a man aged 18 to 29 who had mild COVID-19 (a few samples of this study predate the infection). Cell type and time point are not known.

This clonotype was detected a few times. The V and J genes are TRBV4-3 and TRBJ2-2; tentatively, D is TRBD1 (6 bases). V gave up 0 bases and J gave up 0 bases, with 8 bases separating them. There are 16 residues in the CDR3. Germline lookup yields CDR1 LGHNA and CDR2 YSLEER. The CDR3 nucleotides read TGCGCCAGCAGCCAAGACGACAGGCCGAACACCGGGGAGCTGTTTTTT. Its protein product is CASSQDDRPNTGELFF.

This chain connects TRBV14 to TRBJ2-2; 9 nucleotides agree with TRBD1. V lost 4 bases, J lost 9 bases, and 9 bases stayed unmatched. CDR1 and CDR2 from the germline V gene are SGHDN and FVKESK. There are 15 residues in the CDR3. The CDR3 DNA reads TGTGCCAGCAGCCCTCACGGGACAGGGTTCCGGGAGCTGTTTTTT. Translation: CASSPHGTGFRELFF.

This clonotype was counted a few times. The rearrangement links TRBV6-6 to TRBJ1-2; 10 positions match TRBD1. The junction had 9 bases not matched to a gene; V was cut back by 5 bases and J by 6 bases. This CDR3 spans 15 amino acids. Germline CDR1 reads MNHNY; CDR2 reads SVGAGI (reference sequence). CDR3 loop: CASSQIGDRGDGYTF. In DNA, the CDR3 is TGTGCCAGCAGTCAGATCGGGGACAGGGGAGATGGCTACACCTTC.

This chain connects TRBV9 to TRBJ2-5; no definite D call. Germline V CDR1 and CDR2: SGDLS, YYNGEE. CDR3 length equals 13 residues. V lost 0 bases and J lost 4, with 7 bases in between. The CDR3 spells CASSVDRVETQYF. The CDR3 coding sequence is TGTGCCAGCAGCGTAGACCGGGTAGAGACCCAGTACTTC.

This chain joins TRBV12-3 or TRBV12-4 and TRBJ1-2; a possible D gene is TRBD1 (6 bases). V gave up 5 bases and J gave up 13 bases, with 14 bases separating them. CDR3 size: 11 residues. The CDR3 protein is CASSPGDTSTF. In nucleotides, the CDR3 is TGTGCCAGCAGTCCCGGGGACACAAGCACCTTC.

This clonotype was detected a few times. This chain links TRBV12-3 or TRBV12-4 with TRBJ2-1; TRBD2 aligns across 7 bases. Trimming at V came to 6 bases and at J to 14 bases, leaving 10 bases not matched to a gene. CDR3 length: 12 residues. The CDR3 bases are TGTGCCAGCAGCCTCACTAGCGATGGGGAGTTCTTC. Translated: CASSLTSDGEFF.

This clonotype was found a few times. V usage is TRBV27 and J usage is TRBJ2-5; D is perhaps TRBD1 (6 bases). CDR3 size: 15 residues. Looked up from germline, CDR1 is MNHEY and CDR2 is SMNVEV (reference sequence). V was cut by 5 bases and J by 0 bases, with 13 bases left in between. The CDR3 bases are TGTGCCAGCAGTCCGAAGACAGGACACCAAGAGACCCAGTACTTC. Translated: CASSPKTGHQETQYF.

The J gene is TRBJ2-3, the V gene TRBV29-1; D uncertain. Trimming stripped 5 bases from V and 4 bases from J, with 10 bases between. This CDR3 spans 12 amino acids. Germline values: CDR1 SQVTM, CDR2 ANQGSEA. CDR3 in DNA: TGCAGCGTTCAGTTGAGGCCAGATACGCAGTATTTT. Protein: CSVQLRPDTQYF.

This chain links TRBV6-5 with TRBJ2-7, with D maybe TRBD1 (8 bases). Germline V gives CDR1 MNHEY, CDR2 SVGAGI. Trimming shortened V by 8 bases and J by 4 bases, and 15 bases separated the two germline ends. This CDR3 has 13 residues. CDR3 in amino acids: CASSDREGYEQYF. The CDR3 DNA reads as TGTGCCAGCTCGGACAGGGAGGGTTACGAGCAGTACTTC.

The table lists this clonotype with a few counts. The rearrangement joins TRBV12-3 or TRBV12-4 to TRBJ1-5, with D possibly matching TRBD1 (5 bases). The CDR3 spans 16 residues. V lost 2 bases and J 0 bases, leaving 11 bases between the germline ends. CDR3 in DNA: TGTGCCAGCAGTTTATTCGGGGCTTATAGCAATCAGCCCCAGCATTTT. Encoded protein: CASSLFGAYSNQPQHF.

The table lists this clonotype with many counts. The gene calls are TRBV5-1 and TRBJ2-7; 8 positions agree with TRBD1. The germline V gene has CDR1 SGHRS and CDR2 YFSETQ. V was pared by 5 bases and J by 5 bases, with 3 bases of the junction left unmatched. The CDR3 covers 12 residues. CDR3 sequence: CASRGQGNEQYF. CDR3 coding DNA: TGCGCCAGCAGAGGACAGGGCAACGAGCAGTACTTC. Supplemented by reference TRBV5-1 and TRBJ2-7, the full variable domain reads KAGVTQTPRYLIKTRGQQVTLSCSPISGHRSVSWYQQTPGQGLQFLFEYFSETQRNKGNFPGRFSGRQFSNSRSEMNVSTLELGDSALYLCASRGQGNEQYFGPGTRLTVT.

The chain employs TRBV9 and TRBJ1-2; D perhaps matches TRBD1 (6 bases). Trimming pared 0 bases from V and 4 bases from J, leaving 13 bases between. The CDR3 consists of 15 residues. CDR1 and CDR2 from the germline V gene are SGDLS and YYNGEE. CDR3 protein: CASSVDQDSLYGYTF. The CDR3, as DNA: TGTGCCAGCAGCGTAGACCAGGACAGTCTCTATGGCTACACCTTC.

The V and J genes are TRBV7-9 and TRBJ1-1, with 7 bases identical to TRBD1. This CDR3 region has 14 residues. Trimming removed 5 bases from V and 4 bases from J; junction bases left unmatched: 7. CDR1 is SEHNR and CDR2 is FQNEAQ in the germline V gene (reference sequence). The CDR3 protein is CASSPGYRGTEAFF. In DNA, the CDR3 is TGTGCCAGCAGCCCCGGCTACAGGGGCACTGAAGCTTTCTTT.

V and J are TRBV11-2 and TRBJ1-5, with D hard to call. The V gene's germline CDR1 is SGHAT and CDR2 FQNNGV. This CDR3 region has 13 residues. Trimming shortened V by 0 bases and J by 6 bases, and 6 bases separated the two germline ends. CDR3 coding DNA: TGTGCCAGCAGCTTAGATCCGACTCAGCCCCAGCATTTT. As protein: CASSLDPTQPQHF.

The chain is built from TRBV4-3 and TRBJ1-1; D not resolved. With 3 bases removed from V and 1 base from J, the gap between germline ends came to 12 bases. The V gene's germline CDR1 is LGHNA and CDR2 YSLEER. The CDR3 covers 15 residues. The CDR3 sequence is CASSHMPRGNTEAFF. CDR3 bases: TGCGCCAGCAGCCACATGCCACGGGGGAACACTGAAGCTTTCTTT.

This clonotype showed up just a few times. The rearrangement links TRBV6-1 to TRBJ2-3; D gene ambiguous. CDR1 and CDR2 (germline): MNHNS, SASEGT. Trimming took 6 bases from V and 6 from J, leaving 10 bases between them. The CDR3 length is 12 residues. CDR3 residues: CASRPSLDTQYF. Written as DNA, the CDR3 is TGTGCCAGCAGACCTTCCTTGGATACGCAGTATTTT.

This clonotype has only a few counts. The J gene is TRBJ1-5, the V gene TRBV4-1, with D perhaps matching TRBD1 (6 bases). Trimming pared 2 bases from V and 0 bases from J, leaving 17 bases between. Germline CDR1 and CDR2: MGHRA and YSYEKL. This CDR3 is built from 18 residues. CDR3 residues: CASSQSPPGANSNQPQHF. CDR3 bases: TGCGCCAGCAGCCAATCTCCTCCAGGGGCTAATAGCAATCAGCCCCAGCATTTT.

The J gene is TRBJ2-1, the V gene TRBV6-2 or TRBV6-3; 11 nucleotides line up with TRBD2. This CDR3 is built from 15 residues. Germline V gene lookup returns CDR1 MNHEY and CDR2 SVGEGT. Trimming cost V 1 base and J 10 bases; bases outside gene matches: 6. Here the CDR3 DNA reads TGTGCCAGCAGTTACTTGGGTAGCGGGGGGGCCGAGCAGTTCTTC. Its protein is CASSYLGSGGAEQFF.

This clonotype was counted between two and nine times. The chain uses TRBV28 and TRBJ1-5; no definite D call. The germline V gene encodes CDR1 MDHEN and CDR2 SYDVKM. V gave up 5 bases and J gave up 9 bases, with 11 bases separating them. This CDR3 spans 12 amino acids. The DNA of the CDR3 is TGTGCCAGCAGTCCCCCCCGGGGGCCCCAGCATTTT. Amino acids: CASSPPRGPQHF.

The CDR3 nucleotides read TGTGCCAGCAGCTGGGGTACGGGACTTGGGAACTACGAGCAGTACGTC. It specifies CASSWGTGLGNYEQYV. This chain links TRBV5-8 with TRBJ2-7, with D possibly matching TRBD2 (6 bases). Trimming stripped 3 bases from V and 3 bases from J, with 19 bases between. This CDR3 is built from 16 residues. Germline V gene lookup returns CDR1 SGHTS and CDR2 YDEGEE.

This clonotype has only a few counts. This sequence joins TRBV3-1 and TRBJ2-5, with D tentatively TRBD1 (6 bases). The CDR3 consists of 13 residues. Germline V gives CDR1 LGHDT, CDR2 YNNKEL (reference sequence). V lost 6 bases and J 0 bases, leaving 8 bases between the germline ends. For the CDR3, the DNA is TGTGCCAGCAGTGGGGGCTACCAAGAGACCCAGTACTTC. As protein: CASSGGYQETQYF.

There are a few counts of this clonotype. This rearrangement joins TRBV4-3 to TRBJ2-3, with 11 bases fitting TRBD2. This CDR3 region has 19 residues. V lost 1 base to trimming and J lost 0 bases; unmatched junction nucleotides: 9. CDR1 and CDR2 (germline): LGHNA, YSLEER. CDR3 bases: TGCGCCAGCAGCCAAGCTAGGGGACTAGCGGTGGAGAGCACAGATACGCAGTATTTT. This gives the protein CASSQARGLAVESTDTQYF.

This clonotype appeared many times. The V call is TRBV20-1, the J call TRBJ2-3; 11 bases agree with TRBD2. The ends lost 5 bases at V and 3 bases at J; junction bases unmatched: 4. This CDR3 has 14 residues. CDR1 DFQATT and CDR2 SNEGSKA come from the germline V gene (reference sequence). This CDR3 reads CSAGSSGRTDTQYF. As DNA, the CDR3 is TGCAGTGCTGGATCTAGCGGGAGGACAGATACGCAGTATTTT.

This chain joins TRBV6-2 or TRBV6-3 and TRBJ1-5, with D unresolved. Germline CDR1 reads MNHEY; CDR2 reads SVGEGT. This CDR3 has 9 amino acids. Trimming shortened V by 4 bases and J by 12 bases, and 4 bases separated the two germline ends. The CDR3 nucleotides are TGTGCCAGCAGTTGGGACCAGCATTTT. It specifies CASSWDQHF.

This clonotype was detected only a few times. The CDR3 is CASSLQIAGIYNEQFF. CDR3 nucleotides: TGCGCCAGCAGCTTGCAGATAGCGGGGATCTACAATGAGCAGTTCTTC. The chain employs TRBV5-1 and TRBJ2-1, with 8 bases lining up with TRBD2. Germline values: CDR1 SGHRS, CDR2 YFSETQ. The J segment lost 3 bases and the V segment lost 1 base, leaving 6 bases of the junction unmatched. The CDR3 consists of 16 residues.

The J gene is TRBJ1-1, the V gene TRBV7-6; D gene uncertain. V shed 0 bases and J shed 8 bases, with 4 bases lying between them. CDR1 and CDR2 from the germline V gene are SGHVS and FNYEAQ. The CDR3 has 11 residues. DNA for the CDR3: TGTGCCAGCAGCTTAGCGGACGAAGCTTTCTTT. Amino acid sequence: CASSLADEAFF.

In this sample, this clonotype turned up a few times. V usage is TRBV2 and J usage is TRBJ1-2, with 11 nucleotides matching TRBD1. The V and J ends lost 6 bases and 4 bases, in that order; junction bases with no gene match: 16. The CDR3 is 18 residues long. Germline V gives CDR1 SNHLY, CDR2 FYNNEI. CDR3 nucleotide sequence: TGTGCCAGCAGAGACCTCCCGGGGACAGGGGGACTTCCCTATGGCTACACCTTC. Amino acids: CASRDLPGTGGLPYGYTF. Together with reference TRBV2 and TRBJ1-2, the CDR3 gives the full variable domain: EPEVTQTPSHQVTQMGQEVILRCVPISNHLYFYWYRQILGQKVEFLVSFYNNEISEKSEIFDDQFSVERPDGSNFTLKIRSTKLEDSAMYFCASRDLPGTGGLPYGYTFGSGTRLTVV.

This clonotype has just a few counts. The chain links TRBV7-6 to TRBJ2-7, with D possibly being TRBD2 (7 bases). Germline lookup yields CDR1 SGHVS and CDR2 FNYEAQ. V was pared by 0 bases and J by 3 bases, with 27 bases between. There are 20 residues in the CDR3. The CDR3 reads CASSLAHPGGLLKNFYEQYF. The DNA of the CDR3 is TGTGCCAGCAGCTTAGCGCACCCGGGGGGCCTGCTCAAGAATTTCTACGAGCAGTACTTC. The full variable domain, its missing parts supplied by reference TRBV7-6 and TRBJ2-7, is GAGVSQSPRYKVTKRGQDVALRCDPISGHVSLYWYRQALGQGPEFLTYFNYEAQQDKSGLPNDRFSAERPEGSISTLTIQRTEQRDSAMYRCASSLAHPGGLLKNFYEQYFGPGTRLTVT.

The chain couples TRBV12-3 or TRBV12-4 to TRBJ1-1, with D maybe TRBD1 (5 bases). CDR3 length: 11 residues. V dropped 1 base and J dropped 8 bases, with 5 bases sitting between them. In DNA, the CDR3 is TGTGCCAGCAGTTTAGGACAGGAAGCTTTCTTT. It specifies CASSLGQEAFF.